This T cell receptor (beta chain) was documented in a study of cytomegalovirus exposure and HLA in healthy donors (dated by TCRdb to about 2017). With respect to the entire study: An earlier analysis of about 560 of the donors reported 276 Gb of sequence data and approximately 120 million unique TCR beta sequences obtained from about 180 million T cells. In an earlier analysis of 587 of the donors, high-throughput TCR beta sequencing was used to judge whether each TCR beta V gene segment behaved as functional or pseudogenic. All discovery cohort repertoires had been generated on a single sequencing platform. Using immunosequencing, the study profiled T cell repertoires from about 610 subjects and related those repertoires to cytomegalovirus serostatus. An early release that covered 500 to 800 HLA-typed donors contained approximately 300 gigabases of sequencing data and about 84 million unique TCR sequences. To predict cytomegalovirus infection status, the study brought together high-throughput TCR immunosequencing, statistical association of individual TCRs with disease status, and machine learning. The number of typed donors differed by locus: about 620-640 for A, B, C, DRB1 and DQB1; some 540 for DQA1; approximately 600 for DPA1; and about 470 for DPB1. A later analysis re-examined previously published TCR beta repertoires from more than 650 donors and added high-resolution HLA genotyping to investigate patterns of TCR occurrence. Of the 350 to 450 genotyped donors, approximately 82% fell in the genetic ancestry cluster associated with self-reported Caucasian donors. Several DR-DQ haplotypes were treated as single units for association and clustering because of strong linkage in the cohort. Class I and class II HLA loci were covered by the typing at four-digit resolution. The aim of the study was to test whether cataloging public T cell receptors could identify signatures of past pathogen exposure. Among some 400 genotyped donors of the cohort, an average of roughly 240,000 unique TCR beta nucleotide sequences were sequenced per donor, about a sixth of them non-productive. In addition to the first cohort of about 650 subjects, a separate validation cohort of approximately 130 different subjects was used. In the later analysis, no new phenotypic data were used to find candidate immune exposures; instead, reliance was placed on TCR beta sequences and their occurrence across donors. Genome-wide SNP genotypes for about 55% of the roughly 670 donors were used in a later genetic analysis, which treated that subset as a discovery cohort. Donor age, sex, ethnicity and CMV serostatus were compiled alongside the repertoire data. The research as a whole found: CMV serostatus was the only immune exposure information available for the cohort. Some IMGT-functional V segments, including TRBV6-2 and TRBV6-3, could not be told apart with the 87-base-pair reads, so those segments were excluded. Because HLA typing was unavailable for some donors at each locus, only the typed subset was used in association tests. In vitro tests confirmed that three of the cytomegalovirus-associated TCR beta chains recognize cytomegalovirus antigens. Specific HLA alleles were associated with 15,000 to 20,000 TCR beta sequences at a false discovery rate of 0.05 in a later analysis. In a later analysis, the rate of TCR association differed among HLA loci, with DRB1 alleles having the most associated TCRs and HLA-C alleles having the fewest. The classifier was reported to diagnose cytomegalovirus status with high specificity and sensitivity in both the original cohort and the validation cohort. A later genetic analysis associated a missense DCLRE1C variant with V-gene and J-gene trimming of TCR beta chains, and an independent cohort replicated the association. Compared with the approximately 720-donor mean, donors in an Asian-associated ancestry cluster had fewer N-insertions in productive TCRs, according to a later genetic analysis. A total of 164 TCR beta chains were listed by the study as associated with cytomegalovirus. According to the authors, the approach could potentially be generalized to other disease states and immunological phenotypes. A further reported finding was that TCR beta sequences accurately predicted the HLA-A and HLA-B alleles for most subjects in the first cohort. A later analysis reported that several top co-occurrence clusters appeared linked to parvovirus B19, influenza, CMV and Epstein-Barr virus. The presence/absence analyses assumed that sequencing depth was roughly uniform across donors, and that assumption may not be true. While some public TCRs were present in many individuals, most TCR sequences turned up only very rarely across donors. In a later analysis, most CMV-associated TCR beta chains were found to appear HLA-restricted, with HLA associations seemingly driven largely by CMV exposure. Linkage disequilibrium might explain the correlated functional status among segregating V segments, but an unknown experimental factor could not be ruled out. Broadly in line with IMGT annotations, most TCR beta V segments showed up in productive rearrangements about 87% or about 30% of the time in an earlier analysis of several hundred of the donors. The earlier analysis of 587 of the donors excluded about 16 rarely observed V segments, including chromosome 9 orphons, because counts were too low. A group of highly shared sequence variants was considered likely to be a technical artifact of the sequencing pipeline. Assigning TCR associations to individual alleles was difficult when HLA alleles, especially DR and DQ, strongly co-occurred. Compared with equally common non-associated chains, HLA-associated TCR beta chains in a later analysis were more clonally expanded and had lower generation probabilities. In this cohort, only TCR beta chains were sequenced, and detectable features were limited by the absence of alpha or paired-chain data.

Points on this clone: Its antigen specificity is not known. Per-nucleotide qualities are absent, and no much larger clonotype sits a single base away.

Preparation of the library involved the immunoSEQ multiplex PCR assay. A mixture of 60 forward primers for TCR Vbeta segments and 13 reverse primers for TCR Jbeta segments was used in the multiplex PCR. A multiplex PCR assay on genomic DNA amplified the CDR3 region of rearranged TCR beta genes. Amplified TCR beta libraries were sequenced as 87-base-pair reads on the Illumina HiSeq System. The paper's data handling went like this. In a later analysis, some 80 million unique TCR beta chains were counted across the approximately 670 repertoires, and roughly 11 million of these chains were shared by at least two donors. Raw reads were error-corrected and collapsed into unique sequences by a nearest-neighbor algorithm in which closely related sequences were merged to remove PCR and sequencing errors. To assign V, D and J gene segments, CDR3 sequences were aligned to IMGT reference sequences. For a sequence to be retained, a match of at least six nucleotides to both a V gene segment and a J gene segment was required. A rearrangement counted as productive if the CDR3 had no stop codons and remained in frame with V and J, and every other rearrangement counted as non-productive. Following IMGT convention, CDR3 was defined as the stretch from the second conserved V-encoded cysteine up to the conserved J-encoded phenylalanine. The earlier analysis of a few hundred of the donors excluded any sequence lacking an unambiguous match to a single V gene segment. An earlier analysis of a few hundred of the donors called V segments functional above 56.7% productive rearrangements and segregating when the between-donor standard deviation exceeded 5%. A statistical classification framework was built for diagnosing cytomegalovirus status from the catalog of TCR beta chain sequences. In a later analysis, TCR nucleotide sequences were compared against IMGT/GENE-DB human TR gene sequences so that V and J genes could be assigned. The TCRdist pipeline was used in a later analysis to assign CDR3 sequences and most-parsimonious VDJ recombination scenarios. In a later analysis, every TCR beta chain was defined by the combination of its CDR3 amino acid sequence and its V-gene family, and reads without a unique V-gene family were dropped. As a way to deal with suspected cross-contamination and a sequencing artifact, a later analysis dropped 640 or so nucleotide sequences that were highly shared and had low generation probability. In a later analysis, a clonal expansion index for each public chain was calculated from normalized within-repertoire ranks of inferred template counts. Generation probabilities in a later analysis came from a VDJ recombination model fitted to out-of-frame rearrangements, and those results were checked against IGoR. In a later analysis, hypergeometric tests were used to score TCR-TCR, TCR-HLA and TCR-CMV co-occurrence, with a repertoire-size bias correction applied to TCR pairs. To estimate false discovery rates, a later analysis permuted the HLA or CMV assignments 20 times. A later analysis grouped co-occurring TCRs with DBSCAN, adding TCRdist sequence similarity when clustering within HLA-allele-positive subsets. For co-occurrence clustering, repertoires with fewer than 30,000 or more than 120,000 public chains were excluded, along with 5 or 6 repertoires with anomalous nucleotide sharing. Entries here come from immuneACCESS through TCRdb and include only in-frame sequences with V and J called. Some clones fail to appear in such tables; in the studies checked, an unresolved V gene covers under half of the shortfall, and the cause of the remainder is unknown. The DNA gave D and trimming, while V, J and clone size come from that table. The sample contains under 150,000 clones, about 82% of them found a single time. Under 2.5% of the sample lies in the top ten.

The cohort comprised more than 550 healthy bone marrow donors. Cohort members were all nominally healthy when sampled, although unrecorded immune exposures were likely present. The donor tested CMV seronegative, placing the donor among the 350 to 400 seronegative members of the cohort. A peripheral blood sample was provided by each donor, and peripheral blood mononuclear cells were used for TCR beta sequencing. The Qiagen DNeasy Blood Extraction Kit was used to extract genomic DNA from the blood cell samples. Looking up the germline V gene (reference sequence) yields CDR1 SGHNT and CDR2 YYREEE. The CDR3 spans 15 residues, from the cysteine through the phenylalanine. Here the CDR3 DNA is all that survives: 45 bases in frame from base 1. Trimming accounts for 4 bases at V and 3 bases at J, while the number of junction bases matched to no gene is 7.

Here the chain combines TRBV5-4 and TRBJ1-2; 9 of the junction bases match TRBD1. The TCR originated in a man under 40 in good health and CMV-seronegative. Material: PBMCs. CDR3 region: CASSTGTGRDYGYTF. In nucleotides, the sequence is TGTGCCAGCAGCACCGGGACAGGGAGGGACTATGGCTACACCTTC. Extended through the reference TRBV5-4 and TRBJ1-2 proteins, this CDR3 yields the full variable domain: ETGVTQSPTHLIKTRGQQVTLRCSSQSGHNTVSWYQQALGQGPQFIFQYYREEENGRGNFPPRFSGLQFPNYSSELNVNALELDDSALYLCASSTGTGRDYGYTFGSGTRLTVV.